The entry that follows covers one TCR beta chain sequence. Its matching antigen is unknown. The sample originates from a study of cytomegalovirus exposure and HLA in healthy donors. Whole-study context: A data release that came early held roughly 80 million unique TCRs from HLA-typed donors. Overall study findings and caveats: A later analysis reportedly found fewer N-insertions in an Asian-associated ancestry cluster than the roughly 670-donor mean. The authors later linked a missense DCLRE1C variant to TCR beta V- and J-gene trimming. Some TCR beta chains (over 150 of them) were listed as cytomegalovirus-associated.

PCR primers comprised 60 Vbeta and 13 Jbeta primers. The repertoire was sequenced with immunoSEQ multiplex PCR; TCRdb's copy has only in-frame clones and lacks some. The sample records 130,000 to 150,000 clones, approximately 80% being singletons. The CDR3 sequence is 15 residues long. In germline, CDR1 is SGHRS, CDR2 YFSETQ. After removal of 4 bases from V and 4 bases from J, the junction contained 9 bases not matched to a gene. The TCR originated in a woman aged 40 to 49 in good health and CMV-seronegative. This rearrangement joins TRBV5-1 to TRBJ1-1; 8 bases fit TRBD1. The sample consisted of PBMCs. The CDR3 nucleotides read TGCGCCAGCAGCACAGGGGGAGGGATCGGCACTGAAGCTTTCTTT. As protein: CASSTGGGIGTEAFF.